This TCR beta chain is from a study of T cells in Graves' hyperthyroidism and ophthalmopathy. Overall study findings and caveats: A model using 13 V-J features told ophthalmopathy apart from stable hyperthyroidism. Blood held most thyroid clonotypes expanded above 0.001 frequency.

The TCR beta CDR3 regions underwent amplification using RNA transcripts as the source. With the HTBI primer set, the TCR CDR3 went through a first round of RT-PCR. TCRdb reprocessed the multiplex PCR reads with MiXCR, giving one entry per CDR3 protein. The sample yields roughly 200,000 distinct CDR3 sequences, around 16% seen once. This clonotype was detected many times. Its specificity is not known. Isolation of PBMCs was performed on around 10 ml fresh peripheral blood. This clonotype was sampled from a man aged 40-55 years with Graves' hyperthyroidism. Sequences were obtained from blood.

As DNA, the CDR3 is TGCAGTGCTCGTCCACAGGACTCCTACGAGCAGTACTTC. Translated: CSARPQDSYEQYF. This chain uses TRBV20-1 with TRBJ2-7; D perhaps matches TRBD1 (5 bases). V lost 5 bases to trimming and J lost 0 bases, with 11 bases between them. Germline V gene lookup returns CDR1 DFQATT and CDR2 SNEGSKA (reference sequence). This CDR3 is built from 13 residues.